This T cell receptor beta chain was profiled in a study of PD-1 blockade in classical Hodgkin lymphoma. Germline CDR1 SGHAT, CDR2 FQNNGV. Germline trimming cut 5 bases from V and 5 bases from J; bases unmatched to any gene: 10. The CDR3 runs 15 residues. Every patient had relapsed following autologous stem cell transplantation, and cohorts differed in brentuximab vedotin exposure. Classifying best responses yielded complete response, partial response or progressive disease. TCRdb's copy holds only in-frame clones and misses some; the assay was immunoSEQ multiplex PCR. The sample shows 6,000 to 9,500 clones, about 88% of them seen only once.

This TCR came from a human donor with classical Hodgkin lymphoma. The sequencing used peripheral blood mononuclear cells (PBMCs), collected at baseline. V and J are TRBV11-2 and TRBJ2-7, with 9 bases that match TRBD1. DNA for the CDR3: TGTGCCAGCAGCCTACTGGGGACAGGGTTGGACGAGCAGTACTTC. Amino acid sequence: CASSLLGTGLDEQYF.